This record concerns one T cell receptor beta chain sequence. The sample comes from a study of blood T cell repertoires in COVID-19. For the study at large: Some COVID-19 samples were acute and others convalescent; all came from the United States, Italy and Spain. T cells, B-cell-depleted T cells, or PBMCs provided the cDNA or gDNA that served as material.

The CDR3 covers 13 residues. With 5 bases removed from V and 1 base from J, the gap between germline ends came to 8 bases. CDR1 is SGHKS, CDR2 YYEKEE, per germline (reference sequence). Recovered status in Cohort 3 required two negative PCRs, clearance, or symptom resolution. Clones were sequenced by immunoSEQ multiplex PCR, and TCRdb holds only the in-frame ones, with some missing. The sample yields around 140,000 clones, 80% to 90% seen once. What was sequenced was PBMCs or T cells enriched from blood (not recorded which). This rearrangement joins TRBV5-5 to TRBJ2-3; no clear D gene. The sequence was collected from a man aged 50-60 years who had recovered from COVID-19. In DNA, the CDR3 is TGTGCCAGCAGTTCACTACGCACAGATACGCAGTATTTT. Translated: CASSSLRTDTQYF.